These T cell receptor beta chains were read from a single sample in a study of CD8+ T cells in alopecia areata. Generated by immunoSEQ multiplex PCR, the TCRdb table keeps only in-frame clones and is missing some. Here the sample spans 120,000 or so clones, 30% to 40% being singletons. The source material was CD4+ T cells sorted from blood. Receptors were obtained from a human donor with alopecia areata. Each CDR3 is given with its conserved first and last residue. The size field is filled for only some rows; it gives once, few, many or a size class.

V: TRBV7-2; length: 13; size: -; CDR3: CASSPDLGDGYTF
V: TRBV10-3; length: 15; size: -; CDR3: CAISESPSFYNEQFF
V: TRBV27; length: 12; size: few; CDR3: CASSYRGNEQFF
V: TRBV29-1; length: 12; size: -; CDR3: CSALTGSLGYTF
V: TRBV28; length: 13; size: -; CDR3: CASSLTAAYEQYF
V: TRBV4-3; length: 17; size: -; CDR3: CASSQSPQGGGNQPQHF
V: TRBV30; length: 18; size: -; CDR3: CAWSVNSGGPGDYNEQFF
V: TRBV28; length: 17; size: few; CDR3: CASSPAGGPFYTDTQYF
V: TRBV28; length: 15; size: -; CDR3: CASSLGQGVYNEQFF
V: TRBV30; length: 14; size: -; CDR3: CAWSVPPGTYEQYF
V: TRBV28; length: 18; size: -; CDR3: CASSFSGTSARLSYEQYF
V: TRBV5-1; length: 14; size: -; CDR3: CASSRAGSYNEQFF
V: TRBV5-1; length: 15; size: -; CDR3: CASSLTGALQETQYF
V: TRBV5-4; length: 15; size: few; CDR3: CASSLQGYGDEKLFF
V: TRBV6-6; length: 14; size: -; CDR3: CASSYRDIAYEQYF
V: TRBV4-3; length: 15; size: few; CDR3: CASSQDRVTKNIQYF
V: TRBV7-2; length: 14; size: -; CDR3: CASSLVPGAGELFF
V: TRBV30; length: 13; size: -; CDR3: CAWSPGPNQPQHF
V: TRBV14; length: 12; size: -; CDR3: CATSSRTDRAFF
V: TRBV7-2; length: 16; size: -; CDR3: CASSLGGGHSTDTQYF
V: TRBV30; length: 12; size: -; CDR3: CAWSPGGPQAFF
V: TRBV7-3; length: 17; size: few; CDR3: CASSLLQGGPGANVLTF
V: TRBV28; length: 13; size: -; CDR3: CASTRTGYYEQYF
V: TRBV5-1; length: 14; size: -; CDR3: CASSLRRGYNEQFF
V: TRBV5-1; length: 14; size: few; CDR3: CASSLIPGAPEQYF
V: TRBV28; length: 15; size: -; CDR3: CASSPHGTGNYEQYF
V: TRBV19; length: 16; size: few; CDR3: CASSIVGTANTGELFF
V: TRBV29-1; length: 14; size: -; CDR3: CSVEDTGGTDEQFF
V: TRBV4-2; length: 12; size: -; CDR3: CASSQAKNIQYF
V: TRBV4-1; length: 17; size: -; CDR3: CASSQDGAGGPKGEQYF
V: TRBV5-1; length: 14; size: -; CDR3: CASSLDVGNQPQHF
V: TRBV29-1; length: 12; size: few; CDR3: CSAKRGGEKLFF
V: TRBV7-2; length: 13; size: few; CDR3: CASSLTDQETQYF
V: TRBV29-1; length: 13; size: -; CDR3: CSVESPRTHGYTF
V: TRBV29-1; length: 21; size: -; CDR3: CSVVGRRPITSKQSFNYGYTF
V: TRBV5-4; length: 11; size: -; CDR3: CASSLSNEQFF
V: TRBV11-1; length: 15; size: once; CDR3: CASSMTSGGYNEQFF
V: TRBV13; length: 17; size: few; CDR3: CASSSPGLAGDTGELFF
V: TRBV28; length: 16; size: few; CDR3: CASSSPRTSGSYEQYF
V: TRBV29-1; length: 14; size: -; CDR3: CSVEDVSRNTEAFF
V: TRBV28; length: 14; size: few; CDR3: CASSSSAGGLEQYF
V: TRBV27; length: 15; size: -; CDR3: CASRPNYQSSYEQYF
V: TRBV5-1; length: 15; size: -; CDR3: CASSSGIGPSYEQYF
V: TRBV29-1; length: 15; size: few; CDR3: CSVEDQGKGSTEAFF
V: TRBV11-2; length: 15; size: -; CDR3: CASSSSLAGGYEQYF
V: TRBV30; length: 12; size: -; CDR3: CAWQGRWTEAFF
V: TRBV29-1; length: 12; size: few; CDR3: CSVNRGGETQYF
V: TRBV7-3; length: 12; size: -; CDR3: CASSSYTGELFF
V: TRBV7-3; length: 13; size: -; CDR3: CASSPNPGNEQFF
V: TRBV7-2; length: 16; size: -; CDR3: CASSLTTGVPNQPQHF
V: TRBV30; length: 16; size: -; CDR3: CAWSGVRDRVLYEQYF
V: TRBV11-3; length: 13; size: -; CDR3: CASSPRQGSSYTF
V: TRBV27; length: 13; size: -; CDR3: CASSPRWNNEQFF